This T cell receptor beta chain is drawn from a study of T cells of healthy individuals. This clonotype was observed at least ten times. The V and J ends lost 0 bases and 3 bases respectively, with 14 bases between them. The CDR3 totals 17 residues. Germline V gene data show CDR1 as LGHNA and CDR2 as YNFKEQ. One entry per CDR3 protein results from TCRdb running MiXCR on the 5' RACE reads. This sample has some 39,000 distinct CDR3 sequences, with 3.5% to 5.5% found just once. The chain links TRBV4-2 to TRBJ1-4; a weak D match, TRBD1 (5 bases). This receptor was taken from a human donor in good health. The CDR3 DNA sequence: TGTGCCAGCAGCCAAGATCATGGGGGTGGGGCTAATGAAAAACTGTTTTTT. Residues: CASSQDHGGGANEKLFF.